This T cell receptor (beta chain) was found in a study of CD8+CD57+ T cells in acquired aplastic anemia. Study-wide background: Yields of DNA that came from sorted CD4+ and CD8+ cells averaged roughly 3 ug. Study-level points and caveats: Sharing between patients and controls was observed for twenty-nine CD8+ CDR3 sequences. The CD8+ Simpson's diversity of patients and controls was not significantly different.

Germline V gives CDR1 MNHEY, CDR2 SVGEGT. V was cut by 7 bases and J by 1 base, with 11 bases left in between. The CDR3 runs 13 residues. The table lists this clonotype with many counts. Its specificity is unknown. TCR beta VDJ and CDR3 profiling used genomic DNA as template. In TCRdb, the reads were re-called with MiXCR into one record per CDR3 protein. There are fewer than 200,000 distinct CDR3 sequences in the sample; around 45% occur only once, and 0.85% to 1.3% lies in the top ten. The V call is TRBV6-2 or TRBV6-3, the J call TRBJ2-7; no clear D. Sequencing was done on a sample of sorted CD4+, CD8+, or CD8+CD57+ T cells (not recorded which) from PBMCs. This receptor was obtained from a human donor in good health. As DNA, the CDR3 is TGTGCCAGCATGTCTCGTGTATCCTACGAGCAGTACTTC. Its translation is CASMSRVSYEQYF.